This T cell receptor beta chain is drawn from a study of T cells in Graves' hyperthyroidism and ophthalmopathy. Study-level findings and limits: In blood, most of the thyroid clonotypes expanded above 0.001 were also present. With a median lead of roughly 6.8 months before onset, the model predicted ophthalmopathy.

Used for diagnoses were clinical symptoms, serum thyroxine and TRAb, thyroid ultrasound and orbital computed tomography. This clonotype was detected a few times. Its specificity is not known. A read error may account for a junction end that differs from germline. Amplification of TCR beta CDR3 regions was performed using RNA transcripts as template. The TCR CDR3 first-round RT-PCR relied on the HTBI primer set. TCRdb used MiXCR to reprocess the multiplex PCR reads, holding one entry per CDR3 protein. Altogether about 700,000 distinct CDR3 sequences are present, 45% being singletons, with the ten largest covering less than 8.5%. The receptor comes from an adult man with Graves' disease, either hyperthyroidism or ophthalmopathy (not recorded which). The source material was peripheral blood or thyroid tissue (not recorded which).

The CDR3 loop is CASSYGQATLNTEAFF. DNA of the CDR3: TGTGCCAGCAGTTATGGGCAAGCAACGCTGAACACTGAAGCTTTCTTT. The J gene is TRBJ1-1, the V gene TRBV24-1; D is undetermined. The germline V gene encodes CDR1 KGHDR and CDR2 SFDVKD. The CDR3 length is 16 residues.